The TCR beta chain described here comes from a study of blood T cells in healthy people across ages. The second PCR ran about 6 to 12 cycles with a sample-barcoded 5' primer and J-beta primers. TCRdb fed the 5' RACE reads into MiXCR, producing one record per CDR3 protein. Of about 650,000 distinct CDR3 sequences in the sample, 40% to 65% were seen once. Broader study findings: Naive T cell percentage showed a strong correlation with the diversity of TCR beta. Significant beta diversity loss was already apparent by age approximately 37, declining roughly linearly.

Around 9 milliliters of peripheral blood were drawn from each donor into EDTA-treated tubes. Per individual sample, total RNA of at least 5 micrograms was extracted. Comments on this clonotype: Its cognate antigen is unknown.

Sequencing used blood. The source of this sequence is a woman of 80 years or more in good health.

CDR3 nucleotide sequence: TGTGCCAGCAGTTTATCGGGTTGGGGGAATCAGCCCCAGCATTTT. Its translation is CASSLSGWGNQPQHF. The V gene is TRBV27, the J gene TRBJ1-5; D may be TRBD1 (5 bases). The CDR3 is 15 residues long. In germline, CDR1 is MNHEY, CDR2 SMNVEV (reference sequence). V gave up 0 bases and J gave up 4 bases, with 10 bases separating them.